This TCR beta chain was captured by sequencing in a study of blood T cell repertoires in COVID-19. Clones were sequenced by immunoSEQ multiplex PCR, and TCRdb holds only the in-frame ones, with some missing. The sample holds 250,000 to 350,000 clones, approximately 92% seen once. CDR3 length: 15 residues. Germline V CDR1 and CDR2: MDHEN, SYDVKM. V lost 5 bases and J lost 1, with 12 bases in between. Concerning this clone: Other nucleotide sequences from this sample produce the same CDR3.

The sequence derives from a woman in her 30s who had recovered from COVID-19. The rearrangement uses TRBV28 and TRBJ1-5; a weak D match, TRBD1 (5 bases). Sequenced material: PBMCs or T cells enriched from blood (not recorded which). Written as DNA, the CDR3 is TGTGCCAGCAGTCCGGGGGGAGGGAGCAATCAGCCCCAGCATTTT. It yields the protein CASSPGGGSNQPQHF.